This entry lists 2 T cell receptor beta chains sequenced from one sample in a study of CD8+ T cells in alopecia areata. Extraction of RNA preceded its reverse transcription into cDNA, which served as the sequencing template. Libraries were prepared by immunoSEQ multiplex PCR; TCRdb keeps only in-frame clonotypes and omits some of them. The table records around 110,000 clones, roughly 55% of them present only once. Noted treatment: oral pan-JAK inhibitor, 5-10 mg twice daily. This specimen consisted of CD8+ T cells sorted from blood, obtained at week 24, from a patient treated with tofacitinib. Receptors were obtained from a human donor with alopecia areata.

This clone has ten or more counts. The genes are TRBV10-3 and TRBJ1-5; tentative D call: TRBD1 (6 bases). The CDR3 has 13 amino acids. Trimming took 9 bases from V and 8 from J, leaving 17 bases between them. The germline V gene has CDR1 ENHRY and CDR2 SYGVKD. This CDR3 is CAMGGGPGEPQHF. The CDR3 nucleotides read TGTGCCATGGGGGGGGGCCCAGGGGAGCCCCAGCATTTT.

This clone was recorded a few times. The V gene is TRBV5-1, the J gene TRBJ2-7; D is undetermined. CDR3 length: 15 residues. Trimming cost V 0 bases and J 3 bases, with 13 bases left between them. Germline V gene lookup returns CDR1 SGHRS and CDR2 YFSETQ. CDR3 sequence: CASSLDISTFYEQYF. The CDR3 coding sequence is TGCGCCAGCAGCTTGGATATCTCGACATTCTACGAGCAGTACTTC.